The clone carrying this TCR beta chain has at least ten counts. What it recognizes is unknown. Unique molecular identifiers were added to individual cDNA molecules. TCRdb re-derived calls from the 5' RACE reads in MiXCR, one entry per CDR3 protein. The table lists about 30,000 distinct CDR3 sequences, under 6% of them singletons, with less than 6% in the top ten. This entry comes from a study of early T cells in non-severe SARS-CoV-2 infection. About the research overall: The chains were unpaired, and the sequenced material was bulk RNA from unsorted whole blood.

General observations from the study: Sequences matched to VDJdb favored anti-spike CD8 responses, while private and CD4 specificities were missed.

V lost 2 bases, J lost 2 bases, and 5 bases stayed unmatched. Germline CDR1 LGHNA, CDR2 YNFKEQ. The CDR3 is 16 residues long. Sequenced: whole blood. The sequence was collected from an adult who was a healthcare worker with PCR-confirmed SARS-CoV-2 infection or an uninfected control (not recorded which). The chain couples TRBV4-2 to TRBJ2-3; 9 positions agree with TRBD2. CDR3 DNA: TGTGCCAGCAGCCAAACTAGCGGGTTCAACACAGATACGCAGTATTTT. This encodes CASSQTSGFNTDTQYF.